These T cell receptor beta chains were read from a single sample in a study of T cell changes during pregnancy in multiple sclerosis. Repertoires were generated with immunoSEQ multiplex PCR, while TCRdb's copy carries only in-frame clones and drops some. The table includes tens of thousands of clones, about 83% detected once. The starting material was CD8+ T cells from peripheral blood mononuclear cells, obtained after pregnancy. These receptors all come from a female donor with multiple sclerosis, enrolled in a pregnancy study. Both conserved end residues are part of each CDR3. A D gene is named only where the DNA matches it firmly. Clone sizes are given selectively: once, few, many, or a class where the clone is expanded.

clone_size,j_call,v_call,d_call,cdr3_aa,cdr3_nt
-,TRBJ1-1,TRBV6-5,-,CASSYLPDNTEAFF,TGTGCCAGCAGTTACCTTCCAGATAACACTGAAGCTTTCTTT
-,TRBJ1-2,TRBV13,-,CASSETTNYGYTF,TGTGCCAGCAGCGAGACTACTAACTATGGCTACACCTTC
-,TRBJ1-2,TRBV10-3,-,CAITSEAAKSYTF,TGTGCCATCACTTCGGAGGCTGCTAAAAGCTACACCTTC
-,TRBJ2-3,TRBV9,TRBD2,CASSVENSGGYTDTQYF,TGTGCCAGCAGCGTAGAGAATAGCGGGGGGTATACAGATACGCAGTATTTT
-,TRBJ1-4,TRBV5-1,-,CASSLAGMGLGEKLFF,TGCGCCAGCAGCTTGGCCGGTATGGGACTGGGAGAAAAACTGTTTTTT
-,TRBJ1-1,TRBV6-6,TRBD1,CASSYIQGDTEAFF,TGTGCCAGCAGTTATATTCAGGGGGACACTGAAGCTTTCTTT
-,TRBJ2-2,TRBV28,-,CASSPSTGELFF,TGTGCCAGCAGTCCCAGCACCGGGGAGCTGTTTTTT
-,TRBJ1-2,TRBV6-5,TRBD1,CASSYSPRGRGYTF,TGTGCCAGCAGTTACTCCCCGAGGGGGCGAGGCTACACCTTC
-,TRBJ2-1,TRBV5-4,TRBD1,CASSLLGLPGAGGSYNEQFF,TGTGCCAGCAGCTTACTCGGGCTACCCGGGGCAGGGGGCTCCTACAATGAGCAGTTCTTC
-,TRBJ1-2,TRBV27,-,CASSPGLGDGVYGYTF,TGTGCCAGCAGCCCTGGGTTAGGGGATGGGGTCTATGGCTACACCTTC
-,TRBJ1-5,TRBV4-3,TRBD1,CASSQGAGGPGGQPQHF,TGCGCCAGCAGCCAAGGGGCAGGGGGCCCAGGAGGTCAGCCCCAGCATTTT
-,TRBJ1-2,TRBV19,-,CASSITGANYGYTF,TGTGCCAGTAGTATAACGGGAGCTAACTATGGCTACACCTTC
-,TRBJ1-5,TRBV6-1,-,CASSDQGFNQPQHF,TGTGCCAGCAGTGACCAGGGTTTCAATCAGCCCCAGCATTTT
-,TRBJ1-6,TRBV7-9,TRBD1,CASSLGDRGPNSPLHF,TGTGCCAGCAGCTTAGGGGACAGGGGGCCGAATTCACCCCTCCACTTT
-,TRBJ1-5,TRBV4-1,TRBD1,CASSLRTGSQPQHF,TGCGCCAGCAGCCTCAGGACAGGGAGTCAGCCCCAGCATTTT
-,TRBJ2-7,TRBV5-6,TRBD1,CASSWGTVSEQYF,TGTGCCAGCAGCTGGGGGACAGTCAGCGAGCAGTACTTC
-,TRBJ2-2,TRBV29-1,-,CSVIRVNTGELFF,TGCAGCGTCATCAGGGTCAACACCGGGGAGCTGTTTTTT
-,TRBJ1-2,TRBV7-8,TRBD1,CASSWKDRDLGYTF,TGTGCCAGCAGCTGGAAGGACAGGGATTTGGGCTACACCTTC
-,TRBJ2-3,TRBV4-2,TRBD2,CASSQETSGGADTQYF,TGTGCCAGCAGCCAAGAAACTAGCGGGGGGGCCGATACGCAGTATTTT
-,TRBJ2-2,TRBV6-4,-,CASSDSDSGELFF,TGTGCCAGCAGTGACTCGGACTCCGGGGAGCTGTTTTTT
-,TRBJ1-2,TRBV6-6,-,CASSYPNEINYGYTF,TGTGCCAGCAGCTACCCTAATGAGATCAACTATGGCTACACCTTC
-,TRBJ2-7,TRBV28,TRBD1,CASSPPGQGAWEQYF,TGTGCCAGCAGTCCGCCGGGACAGGGGGCTTGGGAGCAGTACTTC
-,TRBJ2-3,TRBV10-2,-,CASTQGHTSTDTQYF,TGCGCCAGCACCCAAGGACATACTAGCACAGATACGCAGTATTTT
-,TRBJ2-3,TRBV5-4,-,CASSLGPRSDTQYF,TGTGCCAGCAGCTTGGGTCCTCGGAGCGATACGCAGTATTTT
few,TRBJ1-6,TRBV4-3,-,CASSQDRESSPLHF,TGCGCCAGCAGCCAAGATAGAGAGAGTTCACCCCTCCACTTT
-,TRBJ2-1,TRBV19,-,CASSMWLYNEQFF,TGTGCCAGTAGTATGTGGCTCTACAATGAGCAGTTCTTC
-,TRBJ2-1,TRBV5-1,TRBD2,CASSLEAGWEQFF,TGCGCCAGCAGCTTGGAAGCGGGATGGGAGCAGTTCTTC
once,TRBJ2-3,TRBV4-3,-,CASSHLGQTSTDTQYF,TGCGCCAGCAGCCACTTAGGACAGACTAGCACAGATACGCAGTATTTT
-,TRBJ2-7,TRBV11-2,-,CASSSGFGSYEQYF,TGTGCCAGCAGCTCCGGGTTCGGCTCCTACGAGCAGTACTTC